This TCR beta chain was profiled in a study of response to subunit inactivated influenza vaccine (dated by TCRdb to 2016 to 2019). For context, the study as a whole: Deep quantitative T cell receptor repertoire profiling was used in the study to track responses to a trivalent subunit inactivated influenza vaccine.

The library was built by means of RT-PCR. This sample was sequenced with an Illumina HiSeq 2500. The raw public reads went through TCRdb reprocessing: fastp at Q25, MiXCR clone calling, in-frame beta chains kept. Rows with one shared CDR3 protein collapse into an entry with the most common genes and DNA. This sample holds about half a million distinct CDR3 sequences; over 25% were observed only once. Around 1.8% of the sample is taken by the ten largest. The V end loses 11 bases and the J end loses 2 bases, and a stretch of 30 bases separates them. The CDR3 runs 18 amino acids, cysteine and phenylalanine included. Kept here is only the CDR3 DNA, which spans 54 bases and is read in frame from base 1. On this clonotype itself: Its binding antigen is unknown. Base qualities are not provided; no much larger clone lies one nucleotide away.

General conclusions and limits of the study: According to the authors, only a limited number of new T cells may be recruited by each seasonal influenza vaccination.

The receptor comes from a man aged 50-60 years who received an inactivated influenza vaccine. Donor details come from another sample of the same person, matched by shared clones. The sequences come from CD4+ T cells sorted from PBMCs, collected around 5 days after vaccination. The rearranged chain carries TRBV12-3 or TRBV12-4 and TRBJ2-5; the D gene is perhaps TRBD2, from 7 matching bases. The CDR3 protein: CARCLGGRSLAAQETQYF. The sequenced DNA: TGTGCCCGCTGTTTAGGGGGGAGGAGCCTAGCGGCACAAGAGACCCAGTACTTC.